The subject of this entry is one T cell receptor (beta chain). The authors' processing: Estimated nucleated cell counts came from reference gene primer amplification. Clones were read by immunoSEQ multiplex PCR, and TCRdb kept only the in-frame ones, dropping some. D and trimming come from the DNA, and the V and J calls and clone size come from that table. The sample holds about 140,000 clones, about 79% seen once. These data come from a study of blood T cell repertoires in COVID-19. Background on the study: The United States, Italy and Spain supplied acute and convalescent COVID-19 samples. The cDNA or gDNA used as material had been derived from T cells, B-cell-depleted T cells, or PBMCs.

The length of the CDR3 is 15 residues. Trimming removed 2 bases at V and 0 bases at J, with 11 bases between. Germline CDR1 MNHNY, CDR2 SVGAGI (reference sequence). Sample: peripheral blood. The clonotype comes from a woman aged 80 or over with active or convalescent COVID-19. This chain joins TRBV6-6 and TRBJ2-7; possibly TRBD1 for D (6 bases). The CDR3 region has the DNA TGTGCCAGCAGTTACGGACAGACTGGCTCCTACGAGCAGTACTTC. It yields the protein CASSYGQTGSYEQYF.